This T cell receptor (beta chain) was identified in a study of cytomegalovirus exposure and HLA in healthy donors. General observations from the study: The investigators catalogued 164 TCR beta chains as cytomegalovirus-associated. The finding came from a later analysis; first-cohort TCR clusters tended to co-occur in the 110 or so validation repertoires. Specificity for CMV antigens was confirmed in vitro for three of the CMV-associated chains.

Of note for this clone: What it binds is not known.

Measured with immunoSEQ multiplex PCR; TCRdb has only the in-frame clones, and not every one. The data show about 150,000 clones, about 95% seen once. The germline V gene encodes CDR1 SGHRS and CDR2 YFSETQ. This CDR3 contains 15 residues. V was pared by 2 bases and J by 4 bases, with 7 bases of the junction left unmatched. The donors were part of the validation cohort of 100 to 150 subjects. That cohort was separate from the first cohort, which comprised fewer than 800 subjects. Source material: PBMCs. This chain uses TRBV5-1 with TRBJ2-5; 8 bases agree with TRBD1. The TCR comes from a man aged 18 to 35 in good health and CMV-seropositive. The chain's CDR3 is CASSLFGTGTETQYF. CDR3 coding DNA: TGCGCCAGCAGCTTATTTGGGACAGGTACAGAGACCCAGTACTTC. Combining the CDR3 with reference TRBV5-1 and TRBJ2-5 gives the whole variable domain KAGVTQTPRYLIKTRGQQVTLSCSPISGHRSVSWYQQTPGQGLQFLFEYFSETQRNKGNFPGRFSGRQFSNSRSEMNVSTLELGDSALYLCASSLFGTGTETQYFGPGTRLLVL.